Below are 3 T cell receptor beta chains sequenced from a single sample in a study of blood T cell repertoires in COVID-19. The method was immunoSEQ multiplex PCR; TCRdb's version includes in-frame clones alone and lacks a portion of them. The table records hundreds of thousands of clones, 86% of them present only once. Sequencing was done on a sample of peripheral blood. The source is a woman aged 30 to 39 who had recovered from COVID-19.

The rearrangement links TRBV5-5 to TRBJ2-5, with 14 bases identical to TRBD2. The CDR3 covers 15 residues. Per germline, CDR1 SGHKS and CDR2 YYEKEE (reference sequence). V lost 4 bases, J lost 4 bases, and 3 bases stayed unmatched. The CDR3 DNA reads as TGTGCCAGCAGCCAGGGGACTAGCGGGAGAGAGACCCAGTACTTC. Translating gives CASSQGTSGRETQYF.

The chain employs TRBV20-1 and TRBJ1-2, with D maybe TRBD1 (5 bases). Trimming left V 2 bases short and J 6 bases short, with 7 bases between. This CDR3 is 11 amino acids long. In germline, CDR1 is DFQATT, CDR2 SNEGSKA (reference sequence). The CDR3 DNA reads TGCAGTGCTAGACGGGGGAATGGCTACACCTTC. Amino acid sequence: CSARRGNGYTF.

The rearrangement links TRBV20-1 to TRBJ1-4; D is unresolved. Germline-derived CDR1 and CDR2 are DFQATT and SNEGSKA (reference sequence). V lost 3 bases to trimming and J lost 8 bases, with 13 bases between them. The CDR3 runs 13 residues. The DNA of the CDR3 is TGCAGTGCTAGTTCGCTAGACCGGGAAAAACTGTTTTTT. Amino acids: CSASSLDREKLFF.